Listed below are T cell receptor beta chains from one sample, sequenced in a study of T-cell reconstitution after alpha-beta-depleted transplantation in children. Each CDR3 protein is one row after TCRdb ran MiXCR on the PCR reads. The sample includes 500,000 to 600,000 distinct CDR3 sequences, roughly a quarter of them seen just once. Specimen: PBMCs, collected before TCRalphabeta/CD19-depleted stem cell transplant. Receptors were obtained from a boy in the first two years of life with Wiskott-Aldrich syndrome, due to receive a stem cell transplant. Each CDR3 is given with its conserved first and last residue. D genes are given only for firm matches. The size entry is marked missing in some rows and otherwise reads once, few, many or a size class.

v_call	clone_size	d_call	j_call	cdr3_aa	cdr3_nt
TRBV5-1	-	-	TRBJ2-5	CASSPGHPQETQYF	TGCGCCAGCAGCCCGGGACACCCTCAAGAGACCCAGTACTTC
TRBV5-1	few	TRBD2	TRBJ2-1	CASSLVTTSGRPYNEQFF	TGCGCCAGCAGCTTGGTTACGACTAGCGGGAGACCCTACAATGAGCAGTTCTTC
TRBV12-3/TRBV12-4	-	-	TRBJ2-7	CASSFWSSREQYF	TGTGCCAGCAGTTTTTGGTCCTCTAGGGAGCAGTACTTC
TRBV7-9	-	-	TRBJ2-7	CASSLGHGGEQYF	TGTGCCAGCAGCTTAGGCCATGGAGGCGAGCAGTACTTC
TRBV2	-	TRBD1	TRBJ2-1	CASSLQGDFYNEQFF	TGTGCCAGCAGTTTACAGGGGGACTTCTACAATGAGCAGTTCTTC
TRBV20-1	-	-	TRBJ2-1	CSARDRVSNREQFF	TGCAGTGCTAGAGATAGGGTATCCAATCGTGAGCAGTTCTTC
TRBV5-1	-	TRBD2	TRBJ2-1	CASGAGVSYNEQFF	TGCGCCAGCGGGGCGGGAGTTTCTTACAATGAGCAGTTCTTC
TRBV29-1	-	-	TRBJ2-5	CSVSLPGLETQYF	TGCAGCGTTTCCCTCCCGGGACTAGAGACCCAGTACTTC
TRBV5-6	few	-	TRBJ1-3	CASSLGQGYGNTIYF	TGTGCCAGCAGCTTGGGGCAGGGGTATGGAAACACCATATATTTT
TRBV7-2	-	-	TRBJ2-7	CASSMTVNYEQYF	TGTGCCAGCAGCATGACAGTAAACTACGAGCAGTACTTC
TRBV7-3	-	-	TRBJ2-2	CASSLGRTGELFF	TGTGCCAGCAGCCTTGGACGGACCGGGGAGCTGTTTTTT
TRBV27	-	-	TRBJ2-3	CASRAGGSTDTQYF	TGTGCCAGCAGGGCTGGCGGGAGCACAGATACGCAGTATTTT
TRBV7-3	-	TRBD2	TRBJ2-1	CASSLSPGTSGNNEQFF	TGTGCCAGCAGCTTAAGTCCTGGGACTAGCGGGAACAATGAGCAGTTCTTC
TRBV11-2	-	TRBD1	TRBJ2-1	CASSFLSGTGINNEQFF	TGTGCCAGCAGCTTTCTTTCCGGGACAGGGATTAACAATGAGCAGTTCTTC
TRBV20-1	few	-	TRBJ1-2	CSARAPGTLGYGYTF	TGCAGTGCTAGAGCCCCGGGGACATTGGGCTATGGCTACACCTTC
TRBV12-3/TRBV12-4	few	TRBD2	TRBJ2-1	CASRPSGGFYNEQFF	TGTGCCAGCAGACCGAGCGGGGGGTTCTACAATGAGCAGTTCTTC
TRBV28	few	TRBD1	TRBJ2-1	CASSLWGQGSSYNEQFF	TGTGCCAGCAGTTTATGGGGACAGGGTAGCTCCTACAATGAGCAGTTCTTC
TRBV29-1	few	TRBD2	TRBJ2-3	CSVEGVAGVSGTDTQYF	TGCAGCGTTGAAGGGGTAGCGGGAGTTTCGGGCACAGATACGCAGTATTTT
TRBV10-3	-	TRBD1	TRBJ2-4	CAISSGTGIKNIQYF	TGTGCCATCAGCTCCGGGACAGGGATCAAAAACATTCAGTACTTC
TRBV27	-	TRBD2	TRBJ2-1	CASSLRREGHEQFF	TGTGCCAGCAGTTTAAGGCGGGAGGGTCATGAGCAGTTCTTC
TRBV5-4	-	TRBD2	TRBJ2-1	CASSFPGTSMHEQFF	TGTGCCAGCAGCTTCCCCGGGACTAGCATGCATGAGCAGTTCTTC
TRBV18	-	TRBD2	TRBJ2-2	CASSQTTSGRMTGELFF	TGTGCCAGCTCACAAACTACTAGCGGGAGGATGACCGGGGAGCTGTTTTTT